This T cell receptor beta chain was profiled in a study of monozygotic twins with inflammatory bowel disease. Reanalyzing the 5' RACE reads, TCRdb keeps one entry per CDR3 protein, without DNA. The table for this sample gives some 300,000 distinct CDR3 sequences. With no T cell sorting beforehand, total RNA was isolated from whole blood. This clonotype was obtained from a human donor with ulcerative colitis or Crohn's disease, or a healthy co-twin of an affected twin (not recorded which). Sequencing was performed on blood.

The CDR3 region is CATSRGTLKETQYF. This chain joins TRBV15 and TRBJ2-5; TCRdb's D gene call, TRBD1, goes unchecked for lack of DNA. The CDR3 spans 14 residues. CDR1 is LNHNV, CDR2 YYDKDF, per germline (reference sequence).